Listed below are T cell receptor beta chains from one sample, sequenced in a study of T cell repertoires in cytomegalovirus infection. TCRdb passed the reads through MiXCR, listing each CDR3 protein once. The sample records about 570,000 distinct CDR3 sequences, almost 40% being singletons. These receptors have no identified antigens. The sequences come from cultured PBMCs, collected from culture after CMV antigen stimulation. The source of these receptors is a human donor in good health (CMV status not recorded). Some clones in this sample may be carry-over from other donors' samples. Both conserved end residues are part of each CDR3. D genes are given only for firm matches. The size of a clone is reported for some rows only, either as once, few or many, or as a class for expanded clones.

j_gene | d_gene | v_gene | abundance | CDR3nt | CDR3aa
TRBJ2-7 | . | TRBV11-2 | few | TGTGCCAGCAGCTCGGGACTTTACGATTACGAGCAGTACTTC | CASSSGLYDYEQYF
TRBJ2-2 | . | TRBV28 | few | TGTGCCAGCAGGCTAGAGACCGGGGCGGTCACCGGGGAGCTGTTTTTT | CASRLETGAVTGELFF
TRBJ2-5 | TRBD2 | TRBV3-1 | . | TGTGCCAGCAGCCAAGATAGACTAGCGGGGGGAGAGACCCAGTACTTC | CASSQDRLAGGETQYF
TRBJ1-2 | . | TRBV5-6 | . | TGTGCCAGCAGCTCCGGACTGAACACCCACTCAATAAGTAACTATGGCTACACCTTC | CASSSGLNTHSISNYGYTF
TRBJ2-1 | . | TRBV27 | . | TGTGCCAGCAGTTTTTTCCGGGGCTCGGGTTACAATGAGCAGTTCTTC | CASSFFRGSGYNEQFF
TRBJ2-3 | . | TRBV19 | few | TGTGCCAGTAGTATTGGAGGGTATGGCCTTTCAGATACGCAGTATTTT | CASSIGGYGLSDTQYF
TRBJ2-1 | TRBD2 | TRBV6-1 | few | TGTGCCAGCAGTGAGCTGCGGGGGGGGCTTGAGCAGTTCTTC | CASSELRGGLEQFF
TRBJ1-4 | . | TRBV28 | . | TGTGCCAGCACCCGACAGGAGCTTAATGAAAAACTGTTTTTT | CASTRQELNEKLFF
TRBJ1-2 | . | TRBV2 | . | TGTGCCAGCAGTAAAAACAGGGATTTAGGCCGGGATGGCTACACCTTC | CASSKNRDLGRDGYTF
TRBJ2-5 | . | TRBV11-2 | . | TGTGCCAGCAGCTTAGGGGTAATGGATTGGGAGACCCAGTACTTC | CASSLGVMDWETQYF
TRBJ2-7 | . | TRBV29-1 | . | TGCAGCGTTCGGGCGGACTGGATGGACGAGCAGTACTTC | CSVRADWMDEQYF
TRBJ2-3 | . | TRBV20-1 | few | TGCAGTGCTAGCATTGGCGCCACAGATACGCAGTATTTT | CSASIGATDTQYF
TRBJ2-2 | TRBD2 | TRBV12-3/TRBV12-4 | few | TGTGCCAGCGGTAGCGGGACCGGGGAGCTGTTTTTT | CASGSGTGELFF
TRBJ2-1 | TRBD2 | TRBV7-7 | . | TGTGCCAGCAGCTCCCCTTTCCTCCGGGGGAGCGGGAGGCCTCTTCCGGTCCCTGGTGAGCAGTTCTTC | CASSSPFLRGSGRPLPVPGEQFF
TRBJ2-7 | . | TRBV7-2 | many | TGTGCCAGCAGCTTACCCCGACAGGAGACCTACGAGCAGTACTTC | CASSLPRQETYEQYF
TRBJ2-5 | TRBD2 | TRBV24-1 | . | TGTGCCACCAGTGATGGACTAGCGGGGGAGCTTTCAGAGACCCAGTACTTC | CATSDGLAGELSETQYF
TRBJ2-1 | TRBD1 | TRBV6-5 | . | TGTGCCAGCAGTCCCGCGAGAGGGGGCCTTTACAATGAGCAGTTCTTC | CASSPARGGLYNEQFF
TRBJ1-2 | TRBD1 | TRBV2 | few | TGTGCCAGCAGTGCCGGACAGGGCTCTGGCTACACCTTC | CASSAGQGSGYTF
TRBJ1-4 | TRBD1 | TRBV7-6 | many | TGTGCCAGCAGCTCGCCGGGACAGGGGGCGATAAAGAATGAAAAACTGTTTTTT | CASSSPGQGAIKNEKLFF
TRBJ2-1 | TRBD2 | TRBV19 | . | TGTGCCAGTAGTATGGGACTAGCGGTCCGAGGTGAGCAGTTCTTC | CASSMGLAVRGEQFF
TRBJ2-7 | TRBD1 | TRBV6-1 | few | TGTGCCAGCAGCGCGGGGACAGGGAAGTCGGGGCAGTACTTC | CASSAGTGKSGQYF
TRBJ2-7 | . | TRBV7-2 | few | TGTGCCAGCAGTTTGTATACAGGGCCGGGGGAGCAGTACTTC | CASSLYTGPGEQYF
TRBJ1-1 | . | TRBV20-1 | . | TGCAGTGCTAGAGATTTTAAGGCCCAGAAAGCTTTCTTT | CSARDFKAQKAFF
TRBJ2-1 | TRBD2 | TRBV6-6 | . | TGTGCCAGCAGTTCTAGCGGAGTTCTAGAATTCTTC | CASSSSGVLEFF
TRBJ2-7 | . | TRBV6-2/TRBV6-3 | . | TGTGCCAGCAGGTCGCAGCGGTCACCCTCCTACGAGCAGTACTTC | CASRSQRSPSYEQYF
TRBJ2-1 | . | TRBV7-6 | many | TGTGCCAGCAGCCCTAGCGACAGGGACTATGAGCAGTTCTTC | CASSPSDRDYEQFF
TRBJ2-1 | . | TRBV11-3 | once | TGTGCCAGCAGCCCACCGACCCCATACAATGAGCAGTTCTTC | CASSPPTPYNEQFF
TRBJ1-6 | . | TRBV12-3/TRBV12-4 | few | TGTGCCAGCAGTCGGGACACTTATAATTCACCCCTCCACTTT | CASSRDTYNSPLHF
TRBJ1-2 | . | TRBV15 | few | TGTGCCACCAGCAAGGGACGGAACTATGGCTACACCTTC | CATSKGRNYGYTF
TRBJ1-1 | . | TRBV7-9 | few | TGTGCCAGCACCTGGGGGACCTCTGAAGCTTTCTTT | CASTWGTSEAFF
TRBJ1-2 | . | TRBV7-2 | many | TGTGCCAGCAGCTTAGACTCCCGGGGCTATGGCTACACCTTC | CASSLDSRGYGYTF
TRBJ1-2 | . | TRBV2 | . | TGTGCCAGCAGGAGACAGGATTCCTATGGCTACACCTTC | CASRRQDSYGYTF
TRBJ1-1 | . | TRBV5-1 | . | TGCGCCAGCAGCTCTCAGGCCTCGAACACTGAAGCTTTCTTT | CASSSQASNTEAFF
TRBJ1-2 | . | TRBV29-1 | . | TGCAGCTCCCTATCTGGGGGGAACTATGGCTACACCTTC | CSSLSGGNYGYTF
TRBJ2-7 | . | TRBV20-1 | . | TGCAGTGCTAGAGATATCCGGAGCTCCTACGAGCGGTACTTC | CSARDIRSSYERYF
TRBJ2-3 | . | TRBV6-1 | . | TGTGCCAGCACCGGGGAAGATACGCAGTATTTT | CASTGEDTQYF
TRBJ2-7 | . | TRBV7-9 | . | TGTGCCAGCAGCTCCCCCGGGCCATTGAACGAGCAGTACTTC | CASSSPGPLNEQYF
TRBJ2-1 | TRBD2 | TRBV7-2 | . | TGTGCCAGCAGCACGAGGACTAGCGGGAGAGTCGCTTACAATGAGCAGTTCTTC | CASSTRTSGRVAYNEQFF
TRBJ1-4 | . | TRBV27 | . | TGTGCCACCAGCCCCGAGGGTGCAACTAATGAAAAACTGTTTTTT | CATSPEGATNEKLFF
TRBJ1-2 | . | TRBV12-3/TRBV12-4 | . | TGTGCCAGCTTCGGGTCGGGCGCAAGGAGGGGTGGCTACACCTTC | CASFGSGARRGGYTF
TRBJ2-3 | . | TRBV7-2 | . | TGTGCCAGCAGCTTAGTACGGGCTGGAGATACGCAGTATTTT | CASSLVRAGDTQYF
TRBJ2-1 | . | TRBV6-1 | . | TGTGCCAGCAGTCCCGGAAGGGTCCCCCCCAATGAGCAGTTCTTC | CASSPGRVPPNEQFF
TRBJ2-3 | . | TRBV12-3/TRBV12-4 | . | TGTGCCAGCAGTCGAGGGACTCCTGGGCGAAGCACAGATACGCAGTATTTT | CASSRGTPGRSTDTQYF
TRBJ1-1 | TRBD1 | TRBV6-8 | . | TGTGCCAGCAGGACGCAGGGGGGGAAGACTGAAGCTTTCTTT | CASRTQGGKTEAFF
TRBJ2-7 | TRBD1 | TRBV3-1 | . | TGTGCCAGCAGCCAGGACAGGGCTGGGGAGCAGTACTTC | CASSQDRAGEQYF
TRBJ2-3 | TRBD1 | TRBV7-3 | . | TGTGCCAGCAGAAAACGGGACAGAACTACAGATACGCAGTATTTT | CASRKRDRTTDTQYF
TRBJ1-1 | . | TRBV3-1 | . | TGTGCCAGCAGCCAAGTCTGGGGGCGCACTGAAGCTTTCTTT | CASSQVWGRTEAFF
TRBJ1-1 | . | TRBV20-1 | . | TGCAGTGCTAGGAGGGGGTACACTGAAGCTTTCTTT | CSARRGYTEAFF
TRBJ2-7 | TRBD2 | TRBV7-2 | few | TGTGCCAGCAGCTTAAGGGGCAAGGGACTAGCGGGAGACGAGCAGTACTTC | CASSLRGKGLAGDEQYF
TRBJ1-2 | . | TRBV12-3/TRBV12-4 | few | TGTGCCAGCAGTTTTATAAGTAACTATGGCTACACCTTC | CASSFISNYGYTF
TRBJ1-2 | . | TRBV4-3 | few | TGCGCCAGCAGCCAAGACGCAATCCGGACGGCTAACTATGGCTACACCTTC | CASSQDAIRTANYGYTF
TRBJ2-5 | TRBD1 | TRBV27 | few | TGTGCCAGCAGGACAGGGTTAGCAGAGACCCAGTACTTC | CASRTGLAETQYF
TRBJ1-2 | . | TRBV12-3/TRBV12-4 | . | TGTGCCAGCAGTTTACAGCACTATGGCTACACCTTC | CASSLQHYGYTF